One and the same sample provided the 25 T cell receptor beta chains below, sequenced in a study of T cell changes during pregnancy in multiple sclerosis. Sequencing was performed with immunoSEQ multiplex PCR; in TCRdb, only in-frame clones are kept and a portion is missing. The table includes approximately 130,000 clones, roughly 95% detected once. The material was peripheral blood, obtained after pregnancy. These receptors all stem from a female donor with multiple sclerosis, enrolled in a pregnancy study.

V is TRBV2 and J is TRBJ2-2; the match to TRBD1 covers 9 bases. The trim removed 5 bases at V and 3 bases at J, leaving 7 bases unmatched. This CDR3 is 16 amino acids long. CDR1 and CDR2 (germline): SNHLY, FYNNEI. Here the CDR3 reads CASSPQDRGDTGELFF. The CDR3 nucleotides read TGTGCCAGCAGTCCTCAGGACAGGGGAGACACCGGGGAGCTGTTTTTT.

The rearrangement uses TRBV20-1 and TRBJ1-2; tentatively, D is TRBD1 (5 bases). CDR3 length: 9 residues. Per germline, CDR1 DFQATT and CDR2 SNEGSKA (reference sequence). For the CDR3, the DNA is TGCAGCGCGGGACGAGGCTACACCTTC. Translated, it gives CSAGRGYTF.

DNA of the CDR3: TGCGCCAGCAGCTTGTGGGGGCCCGGGACAGGGAGTAACTATGGCTACACCTTC. Its translation is CASSLWGPGTGSNYGYTF. The V gene is TRBV5-1, the J gene TRBJ1-2; 9 bases align to TRBD1. Germline assignment: CDR1 SGHRS and CDR2 YFSETQ. Trimming at V came to 1 base and at J to 1 base, leaving 11 bases not matched to a gene. CDR3 size: 18 residues.

The chain has TRBV6-5 and TRBJ2-1, with 11 positions matching TRBD2. This CDR3 contains 15 residues. The trim removed 2 bases at V and 5 bases at J, leaving 2 bases unmatched. CDR1 and CDR2 from the germline V gene are MNHEY and SVGAGI. The chain's CDR3 is CASSYLGLADNEQFF. In DNA, the CDR3 is TGTGCCAGCAGTTACCTGGGACTAGCGGACAATGAGCAGTTCTTC.

The V gene is TRBV7-9, the J gene TRBJ1-3, with no clear D. Per germline, CDR1 SEHNR and CDR2 FQNEAQ (reference sequence). V was trimmed by 2 bases and J by 3 bases, leaving 11 bases between them. The CDR3 consists of 15 residues. The CDR3 region is CASSLRENGGNTIYF. The DNA of the CDR3 is TGTGCCAGCAGCTTACGAGAAAATGGTGGAAACACCATATATTTT.

The chain employs TRBV30 and TRBJ2-3; 7 bases agree with TRBD2. V shed 5 bases, J shed 0 bases, and the junction held 2 bases outside the gene matches. CDR3 length: 13 residues. Germline V gene data show CDR1 as GTSNPN and CDR2 as SVGIG (reference sequence). CDR3 in amino acids: CAWGGGSTDTQYF. The CDR3 region has the DNA TGTGCCTGGGGGGGAGGGAGCACAGATACGCAGTATTTT.

The genes are TRBV7-9 and TRBJ2-7, with TRBD1 matching over 7 bases. V dropped 6 bases and J dropped 4; count of bases not matched to a gene: 3. The V gene's germline CDR1 is SEHNR and CDR2 FQNEAQ (reference sequence). This CDR3 is 12 amino acids long. The CDR3 loop is CASRDRQYEQYF. CDR3 nucleotides: TGTGCCAGCAGGGACAGGCAGTACGAGCAGTACTTC.

V usage is TRBV11-2 and J usage is TRBJ2-5, with TRBD1 matching over 11 bases. Germline lookup yields CDR1 SGHAT and CDR2 FQNNGV. CDR3 size: 15 residues. Unmatched junction bases numbered 3, after V lost 4 bases and J lost 2 bases. The CDR3 reads CASSWGTGGQETQYF. In DNA form, the CDR3 reads TGTGCCAGCAGCTGGGGGACAGGGGGGCAAGAGACCCAGTACTTC.

V usage is TRBV19 and J usage is TRBJ2-3, with 7 nucleotides matching TRBD2. CDR3 length: 13 residues. V gave up 6 bases and J gave up 5 bases; unmatched junction bases: 5. Germline-derived CDR1 and CDR2 are LNHDA and SQIVND (reference sequence). CDR3 protein: CASSPGGGDTQYF. Written as DNA, the CDR3 is TGTGCCAGTAGCCCGGGGGGAGGAGATACGCAGTATTTT.

V usage is TRBV7-8 and J usage is TRBJ1-2, with D possibly being TRBD1 (6 bases). V lost 5 bases and J 5 bases, leaving 21 bases between the germline ends. Germline assignment: CDR1 SGHVS and CDR2 FQNEAQ. This CDR3 has 16 amino acids. For the CDR3, the DNA is TGTGCCAGCAGCAGTTACGGGGCGGGGGCTCGGTATGGCTACACCTTC. Residues: CASSSYGAGARYGYTF.

The V call is TRBV19, the J call TRBJ1-2, with D possibly being TRBD1 (5 bases). Trimming removed 7 bases at V and 4 bases at J, with 13 bases between. The CDR3 is made up of 13 amino acids. From germline, CDR1 is LNHDA and CDR2 SQIVND (reference sequence). CDR3 sequence (DNA): TGTGCCAGTAATAGGGAGGGGACCTATGGCTACACCTTC. It codes for CASNREGTYGYTF.

This clone was detected once. The chain combines TRBV13 with TRBJ2-1; 7 nucleotides line up with TRBD1. The CDR3 is 17 amino acids. J was trimmed by 6 bases and V by 5 bases; bases with no gene match: 16. CDR1 is PRHDT, CDR2 FYEKMQ, per germline (reference sequence). CDR3 nucleotide sequence: TGTGCCAGCAGCGCACTACCTCTACTCCGGGACAGCAATGAGCAGTTCTTC. Its translation: CASSALPLLRDSNEQFF. The complete variable domain, with remaining parts taken from reference TRBV13 and TRBJ2-1, reads AAGVIQSPRHLIKEKRETATLKCYPIPRHDTVYWYQQGPGQDPQFLISFYEKMQSDKGSIPDRFSAQQFSDYHSELNMSSLELGDSALYFCASSALPLLRDSNEQFFGPGTRLTVL.

This rearrangement joins TRBV4-3 to TRBJ1-5; TRBD1 aligns across 9 bases. The J segment lost 4 bases and the V segment lost 2 bases, leaving 6 bases of the junction unmatched. This CDR3 contains 16 residues. The germline gives CDR1 LGHNA, CDR2 YSLEER. DNA for the CDR3: TGCGCCAGCAGCCAAATCCTAGGACAGGGGAATCAGCCCCAGCATTTT. Residues: CASSQILGQGNQPQHF.

This clone showed up just once. The chain is built from TRBV6-1 and TRBJ2-1; 11 bases match TRBD2. Germline CDR1 MNHNS, CDR2 SASEGT. The CDR3 loop spans 12 amino acids. V dropped 6 bases and J dropped 14; count of bases not matched to a gene: 6. In DNA, the CDR3 is TGTGCCAGCAGGGCTAGCGGGGGGTTGAAGTTCTTC. It specifies CASRASGGLKFF.

The rearrangement uses TRBV11-3 and TRBJ2-1, with a tentative D call TRBD2 (6 bases). Germline V gene sequence: CDR1 SGHNT, CDR2 YENEEA. The CDR3 is made up of 16 amino acids. With 2 bases removed from V and 2 bases from J, the gap between germline ends came to 13 bases. DNA for the CDR3: TGTGCCAGCAGCTTACGGAGCGGGTCCCCCTACAATGAGCAGTTCTTC. Translating it yields CASSLRSGSPYNEQFF. The full variable domain, its missing parts supplied by reference TRBV11-3 and TRBJ2-1, is EAGVVQSPRYKIIEKKQPVAFWCNPISGHNTLYWYLQNLGQGPELLIRYENEEAVDDSQLPKDRFSAERLKGVDSTLKIQPAELGDSAVYLCASSLRSGSPYNEQFFGPGTRLTVL.

The rearrangement links TRBV2 to TRBJ2-3; 10 bases map to TRBD2. Losses at the gene ends were 11 bases for V and 4 bases for J; bases not matched to a gene: 15. The CDR3 totals 16 residues. CDR1 is SNHLY, CDR2 FYNNEI, per germline. CDR3 in DNA: TGTGCCGGGTCTGGCGCTAGCGGGAGTATAGCAGATACGCAGTATTTT. It encodes CAGSGASGSIADTQYF.

This chain connects TRBV21-1 to TRBJ2-3; the DNA was not compared with TRBD1, the D call given in the table. TRBV21-1 is a documented pseudogene. CDR3 length: 17 residues. Written as DNA, the CDR3 is TGTGCCAGCAGCACTCCGACCCGGACAGGGGGTGCAGATACGCAGTATTTT. Translation gives CASSTPTRTGGADTQYF.

The V gene is TRBV6-6, the J gene TRBJ2-2, with 8 bases lining up with TRBD1. This CDR3 has 14 residues. Germline lookup yields CDR1 MNHNY and CDR2 SVGAGI (reference sequence). The V segment lost 8 bases and the J segment 3 bases; nucleotides outside the gene matches: 5. The DNA for the CDR3 is TGTGCCAGCCGAGGACAGGGCGACACCGGGGAGCTGTTTTTT. It yields the protein CASRGQGDTGELFF.

V gene TRBV4-1 combines with J gene TRBJ2-7; D is perhaps TRBD2 (6 bases). V dropped 3 bases and J dropped 0 bases, with 15 bases sitting between them. The V gene's germline CDR1 is MGHRA and CDR2 YSYEKL. The CDR3 covers 16 residues. CDR3 loop: CASSQEWGVRSYEQYF. The CDR3 nucleotides are TGCGCCAGCAGCCAGGAGTGGGGGGTACGCTCCTACGAGCAGTACTTC.

The chain recombines TRBV7-9 with TRBJ2-6; TRBD2 is a possible D gene (5 bases). Per germline, CDR1 SEHNR and CDR2 FQNEAQ (reference sequence). V was shortened by 0 bases and J by 2 bases, with 8 bases between the two germline ends. The CDR3 runs to 16 residues. The CDR3 protein is CASSLASGAGANVLTF. Written as DNA, the CDR3 is TGTGCCAGCAGCTTAGCGTCCGGGGCTGGGGCCAACGTCCTGACTTTC.

This chain connects TRBV27 to TRBJ2-7, with 7 positions matching TRBD2. Germline V gives CDR1 MNHEY, CDR2 SMNVEV (reference sequence). V dropped 0 bases and J dropped 7; count of bases not matched to a gene: 9. This CDR3 is built from 15 residues. CDR3 sequence reads: CASSLSGGPGEEQYF. The DNA of the CDR3 is TGTGCCAGCAGTTTATCGGGAGGGCCAGGTGAAGAGCAGTACTTC.

The chain is built from TRBV28 and TRBJ1-1; 7 bases match TRBD1. CDR3 length: 14 amino acids. V lost 7 bases, J lost 0 bases, and 5 bases stayed unmatched. From germline, CDR1 is MDHEN and CDR2 SYDVKM. The CDR3 loop is CASTTGTVNTEAFF. The CDR3 DNA is TGTGCCAGCACGACAGGGACAGTGAACACTGAAGCTTTCTTT.

The rearrangement links TRBV27 to TRBJ2-2, with TRBD1 matching 7 bases. This CDR3 contains 16 residues. CDR1 and CDR2 from the germline V gene are MNHEY and SMNVEV (reference sequence). After removal of 5 bases from V and 5 bases from J, the junction contained 11 bases not matched to a gene. The CDR3 DNA reads TGTGCCAGCAGTCGGGATGACAGGGTCCGTACCGGGGAGCTGTTTTTT. Its protein product is CASSRDDRVRTGELFF.

The CDR3 nucleotides read TGTGCCAGCAGCTTAAACGCGGGGGGGCAGTTCTTC. Translation: CASSLNAGGQFF. V is TRBV11-3 and J is TRBJ2-1, with TRBD2 identical over 8 bases. J was trimmed by 12 bases and V by 2 bases; bases with no gene match: 3. Looked up from germline, CDR1 is SGHNT and CDR2 is YENEEA. CDR3 size: 12 residues. Complete variable domain (other parts from reference TRBV11-3 and TRBJ2-1): EAGVVQSPRYKIIEKKQPVAFWCNPISGHNTLYWYLQNLGQGPELLIRYENEEAVDDSQLPKDRFSAERLKGVDSTLKIQPAELGDSAVYLCASSLNAGGQFFGPGTRLTVL.

The genes are TRBV19 and TRBJ2-3, with 7 nucleotides matching TRBD2. Losses at the gene ends were 3 bases for V and 3 bases for J; bases not matched to a gene: 6. The germline gives CDR1 LNHDA, CDR2 SQIVND (reference sequence). CDR3 length equals 15 residues. The CDR3 sequence: CASSIAGVVTDTQYF. In DNA form, the CDR3 reads TGTGCCAGTAGTATCGCGGGAGTTGTTACAGATACGCAGTATTTT.